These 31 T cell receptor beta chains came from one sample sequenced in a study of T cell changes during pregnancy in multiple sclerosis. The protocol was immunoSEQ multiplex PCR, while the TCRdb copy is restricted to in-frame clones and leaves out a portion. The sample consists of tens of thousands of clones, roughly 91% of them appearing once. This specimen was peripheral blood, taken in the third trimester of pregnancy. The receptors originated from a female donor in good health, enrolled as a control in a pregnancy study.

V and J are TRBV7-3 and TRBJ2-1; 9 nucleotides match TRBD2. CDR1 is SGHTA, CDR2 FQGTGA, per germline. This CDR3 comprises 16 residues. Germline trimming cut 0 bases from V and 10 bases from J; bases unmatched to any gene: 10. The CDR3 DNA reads TGTGCCAGCAGCTTAACGGGAGGCCTAGCGGGGATGGAGCAGTTCTTC. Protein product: CASSLTGGLAGMEQFF.

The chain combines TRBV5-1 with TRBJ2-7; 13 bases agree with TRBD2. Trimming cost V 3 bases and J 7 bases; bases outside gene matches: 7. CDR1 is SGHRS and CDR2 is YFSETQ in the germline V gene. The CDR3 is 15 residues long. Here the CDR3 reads CASSYGLAGVNEQYF. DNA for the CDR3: TGCGCCAGCAGCTATGGACTAGCGGGAGTGAATGAGCAGTACTTC.

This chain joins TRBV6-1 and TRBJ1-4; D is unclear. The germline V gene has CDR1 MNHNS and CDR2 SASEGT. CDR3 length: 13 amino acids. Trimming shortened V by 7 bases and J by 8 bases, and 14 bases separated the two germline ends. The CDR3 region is CASTTLWEEKLFF. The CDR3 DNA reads TGTGCCAGCACGACATTGTGGGAGGAAAAACTGTTTTTT.

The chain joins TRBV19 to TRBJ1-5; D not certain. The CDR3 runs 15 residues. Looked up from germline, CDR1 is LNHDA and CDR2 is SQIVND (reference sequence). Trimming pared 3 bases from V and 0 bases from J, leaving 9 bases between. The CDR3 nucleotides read TGTGCCAGTAGTATCGACGGAGATAGCAATCAGCCCCAGCATTTT. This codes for CASSIDGDSNQPQHF. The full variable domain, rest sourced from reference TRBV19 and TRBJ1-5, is DGGITQSPKYLFRKEGQNVTLSCEQNLNHDAMYWYRQDPGQGLRLIYYSQIVNDFQKGDIAEGYSVSREKKESFPLTVTSAQKNPTAFYLCASSIDGDSNQPQHFGDGTRLSIL.

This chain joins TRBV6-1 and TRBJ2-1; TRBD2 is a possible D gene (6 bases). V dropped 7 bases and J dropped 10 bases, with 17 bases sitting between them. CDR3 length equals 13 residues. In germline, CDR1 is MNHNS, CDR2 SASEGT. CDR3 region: CASIPGGFKEQFF. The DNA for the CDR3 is TGTGCCAGCATTCCCGGGGGTTTTAAAGAGCAGTTCTTC.

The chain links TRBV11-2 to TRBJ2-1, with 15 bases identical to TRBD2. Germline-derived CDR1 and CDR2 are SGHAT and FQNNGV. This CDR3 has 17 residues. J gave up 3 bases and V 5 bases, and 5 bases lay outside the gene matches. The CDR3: CASSQGLAGGFYNEQFF. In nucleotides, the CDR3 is TGTGCCAGCAGCCAGGGACTAGCGGGAGGTTTCTACAATGAGCAGTTCTTC.

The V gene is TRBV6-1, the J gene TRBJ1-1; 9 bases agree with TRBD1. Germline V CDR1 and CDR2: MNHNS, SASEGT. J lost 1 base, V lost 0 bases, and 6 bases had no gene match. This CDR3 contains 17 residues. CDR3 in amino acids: CASSEAGQGRWNTEAFF. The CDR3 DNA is TGTGCCAGCAGTGAAGCCGGACAGGGGAGATGGAACACTGAAGCTTTCTTT.

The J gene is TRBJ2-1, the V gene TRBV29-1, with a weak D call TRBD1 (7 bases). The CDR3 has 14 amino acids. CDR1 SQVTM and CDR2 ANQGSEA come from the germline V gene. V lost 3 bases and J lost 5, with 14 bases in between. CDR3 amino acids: CSVDGGQKNNEQFF. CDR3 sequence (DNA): TGCAGCGTTGACGGGGGACAGAAAAACAATGAGCAGTTCTTC.

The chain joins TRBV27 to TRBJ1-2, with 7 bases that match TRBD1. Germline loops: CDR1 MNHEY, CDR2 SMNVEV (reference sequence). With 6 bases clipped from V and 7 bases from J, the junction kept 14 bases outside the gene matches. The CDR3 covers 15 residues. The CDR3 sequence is CASSPTTGYFGGYTF. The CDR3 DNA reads TGTGCCAGCAGCCCCACGACAGGGTACTTTGGTGGCTACACCTTC.

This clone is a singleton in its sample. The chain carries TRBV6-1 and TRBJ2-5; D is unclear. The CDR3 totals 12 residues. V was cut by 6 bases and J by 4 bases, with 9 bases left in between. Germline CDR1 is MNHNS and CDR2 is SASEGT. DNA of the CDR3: TGTGCCAGCAGCTCCCACTCAGAGACCCAGTACTTC. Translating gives CASSSHSETQYF.

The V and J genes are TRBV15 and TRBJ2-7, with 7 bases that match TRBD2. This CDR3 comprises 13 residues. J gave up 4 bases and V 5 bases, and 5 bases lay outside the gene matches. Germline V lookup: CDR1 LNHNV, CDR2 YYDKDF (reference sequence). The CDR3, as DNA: TGTGCCACCAGCTTTTGGGGGGGTTACGAGCAGTACTTC. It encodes CATSFWGGYEQYF.

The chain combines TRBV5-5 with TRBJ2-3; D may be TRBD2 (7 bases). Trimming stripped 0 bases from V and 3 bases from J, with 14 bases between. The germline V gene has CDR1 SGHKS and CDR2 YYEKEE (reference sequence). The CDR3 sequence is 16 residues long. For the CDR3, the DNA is TGTGCCAGCAGCTTGGCCTGGGGGGGCTGGACAGATACGCAGTATTTT. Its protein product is CASSLAWGGWTDTQYF.

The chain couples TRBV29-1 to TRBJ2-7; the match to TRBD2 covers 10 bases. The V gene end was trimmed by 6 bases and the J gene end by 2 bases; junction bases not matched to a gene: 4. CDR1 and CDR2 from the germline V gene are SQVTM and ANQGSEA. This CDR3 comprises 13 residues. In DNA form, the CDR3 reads TGCAGCGTCCTAGCGGGGGTTACCTACGAGCAGTACTTC. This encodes CSVLAGVTYEQYF.

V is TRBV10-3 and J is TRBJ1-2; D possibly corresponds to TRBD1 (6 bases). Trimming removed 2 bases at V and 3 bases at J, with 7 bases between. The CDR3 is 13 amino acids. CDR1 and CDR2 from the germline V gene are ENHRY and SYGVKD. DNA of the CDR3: TGTGCCATCAGTGAGGACAGGTACTATGGCTACACCTTC. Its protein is CAISEDRYYGYTF.

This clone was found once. CDR3: CSVEEGTFYGYTF. The CDR3 DNA sequence: TGCAGCGTTGAAGAAGGGACATTCTATGGCTACACCTTC. The chain links TRBV29-1 to TRBJ1-2; D is possibly TRBD1 (6 bases). V was cut by 0 bases and J by 4 bases, with 9 bases left in between. Germline lookup yields CDR1 SQVTM and CDR2 ANQGSEA. The CDR3 loop spans 13 amino acids.

CDR3 region: CASSNDRGLLTEAFF. The CDR3 DNA reads as TGTGCCAGCAGCAACGACAGGGGGCTCCTAACTGAAGCTTTCTTT. This chain joins TRBV7-9 and TRBJ1-1; the match to TRBD1 covers 10 bases. The CDR3 is 15 amino acids. The trim removed 5 bases at V and 5 bases at J, leaving 8 bases unmatched. Germline V lookup: CDR1 SEHNR, CDR2 FQNEAQ (reference sequence).

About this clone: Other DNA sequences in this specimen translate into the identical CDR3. CDR3 amino acids: CASSSGLAGYNEQFF. As DNA, the CDR3 is TGTGCCAGCAGCTCGGGACTAGCGGGCTACAATGAGCAGTTCTTC. This chain connects TRBV11-3 to TRBJ2-1; 12 nucleotides agree with TRBD2. The CDR3 extends over 15 amino acids. V lost 4 bases to trimming and J lost 3 bases; unmatched junction nucleotides: 1. Germline CDR1 and CDR2: SGHNT and YENEEA.

CDR3 sequence: CASSDSGTIAEQFF. In DNA, the CDR3 is TGTGCCAGCAGTGATTCCGGGACTATTGCTGAGCAGTTCTTC. The chain links TRBV6-1 to TRBJ2-1, with TRBD2 matching 7 bases. Germline V gene lookup returns CDR1 MNHNS and CDR2 SASEGT. The CDR3 is made up of 14 amino acids. The J segment lost 9 bases and the V segment lost 3 bases, leaving 8 bases of the junction unmatched.

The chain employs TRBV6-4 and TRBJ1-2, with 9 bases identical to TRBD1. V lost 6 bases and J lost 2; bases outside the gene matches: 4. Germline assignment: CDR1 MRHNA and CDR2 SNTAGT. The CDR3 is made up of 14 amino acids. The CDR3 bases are TGTGCCAGCAGCCTAGGACAGGGGAACTATGGCTACACCTTC. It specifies CASSLGQGNYGYTF.

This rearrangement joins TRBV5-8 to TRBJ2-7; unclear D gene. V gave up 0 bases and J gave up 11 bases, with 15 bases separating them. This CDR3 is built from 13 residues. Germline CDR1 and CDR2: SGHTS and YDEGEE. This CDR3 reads CASSLVNQVEKYF. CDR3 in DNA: TGTGCCAGCAGCTTGGTGAATCAGGTAGAGAAGTACTTC.

CDR3 sequence (DNA): TGTGCCAGTAGTATAGTCCTCGGGAAGAACTACGAGCAGTACTTC. Its translation is CASSIVLGKNYEQYF. The rearrangement joins TRBV19 to TRBJ2-7; weak D call: TRBD2 (5 bases). Deletions cut 1 base from V and 3 bases from J, with 13 bases between. The CDR3 contains 15 residues. The germline CDR1 and CDR2 sequences are LNHDA and SQIVND (reference sequence). The full variable domain, its missing parts supplied by reference TRBV19 and TRBJ2-7, is DGGITQSPKYLFRKEGQNVTLSCEQNLNHDAMYWYRQDPGQGLRLIYYSQIVNDFQKGDIAEGYSVSREKKESFPLTVTSAQKNPTAFYLCASSIVLGKNYEQYFGPGTRLTVT.

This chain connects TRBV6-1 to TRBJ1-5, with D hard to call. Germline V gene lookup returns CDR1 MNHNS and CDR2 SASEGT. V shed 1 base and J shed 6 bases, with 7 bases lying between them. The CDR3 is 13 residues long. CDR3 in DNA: TGTGCCAGCAGTGAAGATCCGGGTCAGCCCCAGCATTTT. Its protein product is CASSEDPGQPQHF.

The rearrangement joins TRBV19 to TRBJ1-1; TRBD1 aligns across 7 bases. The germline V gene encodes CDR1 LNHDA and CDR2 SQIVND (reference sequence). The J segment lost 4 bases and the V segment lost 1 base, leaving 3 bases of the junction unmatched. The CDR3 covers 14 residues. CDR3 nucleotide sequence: TGTGCCAGTAGTATAGGCCCAGGGGGCACTGAAGCTTTCTTT. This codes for CASSIGPGGTEAFF.

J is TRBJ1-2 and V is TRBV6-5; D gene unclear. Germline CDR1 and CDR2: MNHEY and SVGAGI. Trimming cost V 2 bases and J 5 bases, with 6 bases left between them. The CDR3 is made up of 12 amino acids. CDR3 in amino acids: CASSYGQYGYTF. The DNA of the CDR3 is TGTGCCAGCAGTTACGGGCAGTATGGCTACACCTTC.

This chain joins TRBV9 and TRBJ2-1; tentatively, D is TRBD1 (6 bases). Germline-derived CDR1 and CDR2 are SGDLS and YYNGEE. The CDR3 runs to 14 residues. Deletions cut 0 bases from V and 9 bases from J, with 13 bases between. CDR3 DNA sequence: TGTGCCAGCAGCGTAGCCAACCGAGGGGGTGAGCAGTTCTTC. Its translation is CASSVANRGGEQFF.

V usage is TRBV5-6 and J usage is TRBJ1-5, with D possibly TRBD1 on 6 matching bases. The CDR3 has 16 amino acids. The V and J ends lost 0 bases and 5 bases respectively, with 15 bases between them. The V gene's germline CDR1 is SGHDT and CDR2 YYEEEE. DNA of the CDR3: TGTGCCAGCAGCTTGGGGAGGCAGGGGCAATATCAGCCCCAGCATTTT. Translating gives CASSLGRQGQYQPQHF.

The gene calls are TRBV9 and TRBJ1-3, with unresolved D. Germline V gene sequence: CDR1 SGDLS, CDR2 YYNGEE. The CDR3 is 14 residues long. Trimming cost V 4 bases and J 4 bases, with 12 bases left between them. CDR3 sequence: CASSPIGAGNTIYF. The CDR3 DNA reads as TGTGCCAGCAGCCCCATCGGAGCGGGAAACACCATATATTTT. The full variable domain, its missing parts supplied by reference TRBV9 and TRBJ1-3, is DSGVTQTPKHLITATGQRVTLRCSPRSGDLSVYWYQQSLDQGLQFLIQYYNGEERAKGNILERFSAQQFPDLHSELNLSSLELGDSALYFCASSPIGAGNTIYFGEGSWLTVV.

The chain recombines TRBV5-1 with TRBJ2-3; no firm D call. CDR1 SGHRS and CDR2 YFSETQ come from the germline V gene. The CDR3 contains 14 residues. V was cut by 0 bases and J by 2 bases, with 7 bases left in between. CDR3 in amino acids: CASSLEQVTDTQYF. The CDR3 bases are TGCGCCAGCAGCTTGGAGCAGGTCACAGATACGCAGTATTTT.

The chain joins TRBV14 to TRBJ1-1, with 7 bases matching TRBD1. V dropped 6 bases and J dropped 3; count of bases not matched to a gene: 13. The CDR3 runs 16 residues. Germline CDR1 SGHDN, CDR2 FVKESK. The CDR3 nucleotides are TGTGCCAGCAGGTTAATCCTACCAGGGACAGACACTGAAGCTTTCTTT. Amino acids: CASRLILPGTDTEAFF. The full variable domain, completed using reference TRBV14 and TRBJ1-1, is EAGVTQFPSHSVIEKGQTVTLRCDPISGHDNLYWYRRVMGKEIKFLLHFVKESKQDESGMPNNRFLAERTGGTYSTLKVQPAELEDSGVYFCASRLILPGTDTEAFFGQGTRLTVV.

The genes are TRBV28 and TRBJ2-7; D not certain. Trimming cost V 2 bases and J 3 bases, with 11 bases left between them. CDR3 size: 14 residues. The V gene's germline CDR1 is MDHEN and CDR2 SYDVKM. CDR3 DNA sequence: TGTGCCAGCAGTTTACCAGCGCGTAGCTACGAGCAGTACTTC. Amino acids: CASSLPARSYEQYF.

In DNA form, the CDR3 reads TGTGCCAGCAGTAGGGCGGGGACCCCCTTATTGCCTTTCTTT. This encodes CASSRAGTPLLPFF. V gene TRBV27 combines with J gene TRBJ1-1; maybe TRBD1 (5 bases). Trimming pared 5 bases from V and 12 bases from J, leaving 22 bases between. The germline V gene encodes CDR1 MNHEY and CDR2 SMNVEV (reference sequence). This CDR3 spans 14 amino acids.